This T cell receptor (beta chain) was identified in a study of blood T cell repertoires in COVID-19. In the study overall: Samples of COVID-19 (acute and convalescent) were obtained from the United States, Italy and Spain. PBMCs, B-cell-depleted T cells, or T cells were the source of the cDNA or gDNA that made up the material.

The J segment lost 15 bases and the V segment lost 2 bases, leaving 11 bases of the junction unmatched. CDR1 is WSHSY, CDR2 SAAADI, per germline. The CDR3 consists of 14 residues. Recovered Cohort 3 donors showed two negative PCRs, clearance, or symptom resolution. Generated by immunoSEQ multiplex PCR, the TCRdb table keeps only in-frame clones and is missing some. The table records around 300,000 clones, 80% to 95% of them present only once. The V call is TRBV10-2, the J call TRBJ1-4; 8 bases are shared with TRBD1. The sample comprised PBMCs or T cells enriched from blood (not recorded which). The clonotype comes from a woman aged 30 to 39 who had recovered from COVID-19. Here the CDR3 DNA reads TGCGCCAGCAGTGAGGGGACAGGTTATGTAGGGGTGTTTTTT. Translating it yields CASSEGTGYVGVFF.